This T cell receptor (beta chain) was captured by sequencing in a study of shared clonotypes between healthy human individuals. Some clones are missing from TCRdb's copy, which holds only in-frame ones; the method was immunoSEQ multiplex PCR. The repertoire has fewer than 850,000 clones, around 91% of them found once; the top ten carry 34%. This CDR3 comprises 15 residues. Germline assignment: CDR1 LNHDA and CDR2 SQIVND (reference sequence). V lost 3 bases, J lost 5 bases, and 14 bases lay in between. A word on this clone: No antigen is known for it.

General study results and limits: Incompleteness in sorted-subset sequencing, despite large depth, was shown by rarefaction.

Specimen: memory CD8+ T cells from PBMCs. Subset in this sample: CD45RO+ cells pooled with CCR7-negative TemRA cells. This chain links TRBV19 with TRBJ1-5; D call uncertain. The source of this sequence is a man between 18 and 35 years old in good health. Some clones in this sample may be carry-over from other donors' samples. CDR3 coding DNA: TGTGCCAGTAGTATGGGCCTGTTGGGTTATCAGCCCCAGCATTTT. It translates to CASSMGLLGYQPQHF.